This T cell receptor beta chain was observed in a study of cytomegalovirus exposure and HLA in healthy donors (dated by TCRdb to the late 2010s). Context from the whole study: An earlier analysis of some 600 of the donors reported under 300 Gb of sequence data and 117 million unique TCR beta sequences obtained from about 170 million T cells. Alongside the repertoire data, information on donor age, sex, ethnicity and CMV serostatus was compiled. In an earlier analysis of around 540 of the donors, high-throughput TCR beta sequencing was used to judge whether each TCR beta V gene segment behaved as functional or pseudogenic. Every repertoire in the discovery cohort had been generated on one and the same sequencing platform. HLA typing included class I and class II loci at four-digit resolution. A separate validation cohort of roughly 130 different subjects was used in addition to the approximately 700-subject first cohort. Among about 400 genotyped donors of the cohort, an average of roughly 230,000 unique TCR beta nucleotide sequences was sequenced per donor, of which about 19% were non-productive. An early release covering just under 650 HLA-typed donors comprised about 290 gigabases of sequencing data and approximately 80 million unique TCR sequences. To predict cytomegalovirus infection status, the study combined high-throughput TCR immunosequencing, statistical association of individual TCRs with disease status, and machine learning. Four or five DR-DQ haplotypes were treated as single units for association and clustering because of strong linkage in the cohort. A later genetic analysis used genome-wide SNP genotypes for 398 of the 666 donors, treating that subset as a discovery cohort. The study aimed to test whether cataloging public T cell receptors could reveal signatures of past pathogen exposure. In a later analysis, previously published TCR beta repertoires from 600 to 850 donors were re-analyzed and high-resolution HLA genotyping was added so that TCR occurrence patterns could be studied. Rather than drawing on any new phenotypic data, the later analysis identified candidate immune exposures from TCR beta sequences and the way those sequences occurred across donors. The number of donors typed differed by locus, with roughly 620-630 for A, B, C, DRB1 and DQB1, around 560 for DQA1, approximately 570 for DPA1, and approximately 470 for DPB1. The T cell repertoires of under 700 subjects were profiled by immunosequencing and related to cytomegalovirus serostatus. Of the approximately 400 genotyped donors, roughly 85% fell in the genetic ancestry cluster associated with self-reported Caucasian donors.

As for this clone: What antigen it recognizes has not been identified. Per-base qualities were not stored, and no clone one base away is much larger.

The cohort was made up of 666 healthy bone marrow donors. At the time of sampling, every cohort member was nominally healthy, though immune exposures that went unrecorded were likely present. The donor was CMV seropositive and was included in the group of 250 to 300 seropositive cohort members. A peripheral blood sample was provided by each donor, and peripheral blood mononuclear cells were used for TCR beta sequencing. Genomic DNA extraction from the blood cell samples was performed with the Qiagen DNeasy Blood Extraction Kit. Receptor amplification or capture employed the immunoSEQ multiplex PCR assay. The multiplex PCR relied on a mix of 60 forward primers for TCR Vbeta segments and 13 reverse primers for TCR Jbeta segments. Amplification of the CDR3 region of rearranged TCR beta genes was performed with a multiplex PCR assay on genomic DNA. The Illumina HiSeq System was used to sequence the amplified TCR beta libraries as 87-base-pair reads. On the authors' methods: A later analysis tallied roughly 80 million unique TCR beta chains across the roughly 610 repertoires, and around 9.9 million of those chains were shared by two or more donors. A nearest-neighbor algorithm error-corrected the raw reads and collapsed the reads into unique sequences, merging closely related sequences to remove PCR and sequencing errors. V, D and J gene segments were assigned by aligning CDR3 sequences to IMGT reference sequences. For a sequence to be retained, at least a six-nucleotide match to both a V gene segment and a J gene segment was required. A rearrangement counted as productive if the CDR3 had no stop codons and remained in frame with V and J, and every other rearrangement counted as non-productive. Following IMGT convention, CDR3 was defined as the stretch from the second conserved V-encoded cysteine up to the conserved J-encoded phenylalanine. The earlier analysis of 500 to 650 of the donors excluded any sequence lacking an unambiguous match to a single V gene segment. An earlier analysis of 587 of the donors classified V segments as functional when productive rearrangements were above 56.7% and as segregating when the standard deviation between donors was above 5%. A statistical classification framework was developed to diagnose cytomegalovirus status using the catalog of TCR beta chain sequences. In a later analysis, TCR nucleotide sequences were compared against IMGT/GENE-DB human TR gene sequences so that V and J genes could be assigned. The TCRdist pipeline was used in a later analysis to assign CDR3 sequences and most-parsimonious VDJ recombination scenarios. In a later analysis, each TCR beta chain was defined by its CDR3 amino acid sequence together with its V-gene family, and reads without a unique V-gene family were excluded. To address suspected cross-contamination and a sequencing artifact, a later analysis removed approximately 600 highly shared, low-generation-probability nucleotide sequences. In a later analysis, a clonal expansion index for each public chain was calculated from normalized within-repertoire ranks of inferred template counts. A later analysis computed generation probabilities with a VDJ recombination model fitted to out-of-frame rearrangements, and checked the results against IGoR. In a later analysis, TCR-TCR, TCR-HLA and TCR-CMV co-occurrence was scored with hypergeometric tests, and a repertoire-size bias correction was applied to TCR pairs. False discovery rates were estimated in a later analysis by permuting HLA or CMV assignments 20 times. A later analysis grouped co-occurring TCRs with DBSCAN, adding TCRdist sequence similarity when clustering within HLA-allele-positive subsets. For co-occurrence clustering, repertoires with fewer than 30,000 or more than 120,000 public chains were excluded, along with five or six repertoires with anomalous nucleotide sharing. Entries here come from immuneACCESS through TCRdb and include only in-frame sequences with V and J called. Some clones fail to appear in such tables; in the studies checked, an unresolved V gene covers under half of the shortfall, and the cause of the remainder is unknown. That table is the source of V, J and clone size, and D and trimming were worked out from the DNA. For this sample there are roughly 130,000 clones; about 74% appear just once. The ten most abundant clones make up almost 6% of the sample.

Overall study outcomes, separate from this receptor: In a later analysis, about 17,000 TCR beta sequences were associated with specific HLA alleles at a false discovery rate of 0.05. A few of the identified cytomegalovirus-associated TCR beta chains were confirmed in vitro to be specific for cytomegalovirus antigens. The study listed 150 to 200 TCR beta chains as associated with cytomegalovirus. An association between a missense DCLRE1C variant and V-gene and J-gene trimming of TCR beta chains was found in a later genetic analysis and replicated in an independent cohort. While some public TCRs were present in many individuals, most TCR sequences turned up only very rarely across donors. A group of highly shared sequence variants was considered likely to be a technical artifact of the sequencing pipeline. Because HLA typing was unavailable for some donors at each locus, only the typed subset was used in association tests. The 87-base-pair reads could not distinguish some IMGT-functional V segments, including TRBV6-2 and TRBV6-3, so those segments were excluded. A further reported finding was that TCR beta sequences accurately predicted the HLA-A and HLA-B alleles for most subjects in the first cohort. Compared with the approximately 600-donor mean, donors in an Asian-associated ancestry cluster had fewer N-insertions in productive TCRs, according to a later genetic analysis. The authors suggested that the approach could potentially be generalized to other disease states and immunological phenotypes. In a later analysis, HLA-associated TCR beta chains showed more clonal expansion and lower generation probabilities than non-associated chains that were equally common. Roughly uniform sequencing depth across donors was assumed in presence/absence analyses, although this assumption may not hold. This cohort had only TCR beta chains sequenced, and the lack of alpha or paired-chain data limited which features could be detected. A later analysis reported that several top co-occurrence clusters appeared linked to parvovirus B19, influenza, CMV and Epstein-Barr virus. In both the original and validation cohorts, the classifier was reported to diagnose cytomegalovirus status with high specificity and sensitivity. A later analysis found that most CMV-associated TCR beta chains appeared HLA-restricted, with HLA associations seemingly driven largely by CMV exposure. Correlated functional status among segregating V segments might be attributable to linkage disequilibrium, but an unknown experimental factor could not be ruled out. The earlier analysis of about 600 of the donors excluded roughly 17 rarely observed V segments, including chromosome 9 orphons, because counts were too low. Broadly in line with IMGT annotations, most TCR beta V segments showed up in productive rearrangements about 90% or about 30% of the time in an earlier analysis of 587 of the donors. Strong co-occurrence of HLA alleles, especially DR and DQ, made assigning TCR associations to individual alleles difficult. For the cohort, immune exposure information was limited to CMV serostatus. According to a later analysis, TCR association rates differed among HLA loci, with DRB1 alleles showing the most associated TCRs and HLA-C alleles showing the fewest.

Based on the germline V gene, the CDR1 and CDR2 sequences are MDHEN and SYDVKM. The CDR3 goes from the cysteine to the phenylalanine over 15 residues. Here the CDR3 DNA is all that survives: 45 bases in frame from base 1. Trimmed from V: 4 bases; trimmed from J: 4 bases; junction bases lacking a gene match: 9. Sequencing was carried out using PBMCs. The chain is encoded by TRBV28 joined to TRBJ2-7; 8 central nucleotides agree with TRBD1. The TCR sequence derives from a woman in her 50s in good health and CMV-seropositive. The DNA sequence follows: TGTGCCAGCAGTTCCTCGGCAGGGGGCAGGTACGAGCAGTACTTC. This encodes CASSSSAGGRYEQYF.